Presented here are 4 T cell receptor beta chains from one specimen sequenced in a study of Graves' ophthalmopathy and Graves' hyperthyroidism. Amplification of the TCR beta CDR3 regions used RNA transcripts (as template). Amplification began with first-round RT-PCR using HTBI primers, then second-round multiplex PCR was performed. TCRdb redid the calling of the multiplex PCR reads with MiXCR, one entry per CDR3 protein. Among 400,000 to 450,000 distinct CDR3 sequences, under 25% were seen once, and the ten largest hold roughly 3.2%. The specimen was peripheral blood. These receptors came from a woman between 18 and 30 years old with stable Graves' hyperthyroidism.

This clonotype was counted at least ten times. The chain uses TRBV29-1 and TRBJ2-6; 8 bases line up with TRBD1. Losses at the gene ends were 2 bases for V and 4 bases for J; bases not matched to a gene: 4. CDR3 length: 15 amino acids. Germline CDR1 reads SQVTM; CDR2 reads ANQGSEA. CDR3: CSVELDRAGANVLTF. Written as DNA, the CDR3 is TGCAGCGTTGAACTGGACAGGGCCGGGGCCAACGTCCTGACTTTC.

This clonotype was detected ten times or more. The V and J genes are TRBV7-2 and TRBJ2-5; a possible D gene is TRBD1 (5 bases). This CDR3 has 13 amino acids. Trimming left V 5 bases short and J 4 bases short, with 11 bases between. Germline V gene data show CDR1 as SGHTA and CDR2 as FQGNSA. The CDR3 DNA follows: TGTGCCAGCAGCCTAGGGGCAGGAGAGACCCAGTACTTC. Amino acid sequence: CASSLGAGETQYF.

This chain uses TRBV2 with TRBJ1-2; 10 bases map to TRBD1. This CDR3 comprises 15 residues. Unmatched junction bases numbered 6, after V lost 6 bases and J lost 2 bases. In germline, CDR1 is SNHLY, CDR2 FYNNEI. CDR3 amino acids: CASSLTGGANYGYTF. CDR3 nucleotides: TGTGCCAGCAGCCTGACAGGGGGCGCGAACTATGGCTACACCTTC.

This rearrangement joins TRBV12-3 or TRBV12-4 to TRBJ1-5, with a weak D call TRBD1 (6 bases). Trimming pared 5 bases from V and 14 bases from J, leaving 13 bases between. The CDR3 consists of 11 residues. CDR3 amino acids: CASSLGGGEHF. The DNA for the CDR3 is TGTGCCAGCAGTCTGGGGGGCGGAGAGCATTTT.